The T cell receptor (beta chain) under discussion was sequenced for a study of regulatory T cells in long-lasting Graves disease. Regarding time point: newly diagnosed GD, antithyroid drugs for less than 3 months. There was RNA extracted from PBMCs, and the TCR library was made from it. In building TCR beta libraries, iRepertoire HTBI primers were used together with Arm-PCR of CDR3 regions. Each CDR3 protein is one row after TCRdb ran MiXCR on the multiplex PCR reads. The sample comprises about 620,000 distinct CDR3 sequences, roughly 15% of which are singletons, and approximately 20% rests with the top ten. The sample holds a few counts of this clonotype. There are 14 residues in the CDR3. The V end lost 2 bases, the J end lost 5 bases, and 14 bases lay between the germline ends. Looked up from germline, CDR1 is SGHRS and CDR2 is YFSETQ. The sample was also reused in another study, on T cells in Graves' hyperthyroidism and ophthalmopathy. That study adds: The hyperthyroidism was newly diagnosed and had lasted under 2 months; the patients were aged 18 to 65. First-round RT-PCR targeting the TCR CDR3 was performed with the HTBI primer set. Most thyroid clonotypes with frequency above 0.001 were detected in blood.

The V call is TRBV5-1, the J call TRBJ2-7; D ambiguous. The sequence derives from a woman aged 30 to 39 with Graves disease. Specimen: peripheral blood mononuclear cells (PBMCs), collected at new diagnosis, from a patient treated with antithyroid drugs. Written as DNA, the CDR3 is TGCGCCAGCAGCTTCCTCCCCGGGCACGACGAGCAGTACTTC. Translation gives CASSFLPGHDEQYF.